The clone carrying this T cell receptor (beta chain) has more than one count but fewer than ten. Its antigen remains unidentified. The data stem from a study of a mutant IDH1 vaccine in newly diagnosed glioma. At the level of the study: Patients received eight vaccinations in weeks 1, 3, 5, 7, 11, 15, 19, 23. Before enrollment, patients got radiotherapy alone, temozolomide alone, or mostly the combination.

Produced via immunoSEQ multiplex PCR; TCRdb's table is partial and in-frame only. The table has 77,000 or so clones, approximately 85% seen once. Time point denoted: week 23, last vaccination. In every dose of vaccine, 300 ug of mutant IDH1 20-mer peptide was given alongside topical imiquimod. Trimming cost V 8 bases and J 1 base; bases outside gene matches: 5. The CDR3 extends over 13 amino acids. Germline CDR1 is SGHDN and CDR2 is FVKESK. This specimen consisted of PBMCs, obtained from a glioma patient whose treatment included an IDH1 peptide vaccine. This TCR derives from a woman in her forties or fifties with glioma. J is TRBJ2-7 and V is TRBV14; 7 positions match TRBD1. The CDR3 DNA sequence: TGTGCCAGCCGGGACAGAGGGTCCTACGAGCAGTACTTC. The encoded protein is CASRDRGSYEQYF.